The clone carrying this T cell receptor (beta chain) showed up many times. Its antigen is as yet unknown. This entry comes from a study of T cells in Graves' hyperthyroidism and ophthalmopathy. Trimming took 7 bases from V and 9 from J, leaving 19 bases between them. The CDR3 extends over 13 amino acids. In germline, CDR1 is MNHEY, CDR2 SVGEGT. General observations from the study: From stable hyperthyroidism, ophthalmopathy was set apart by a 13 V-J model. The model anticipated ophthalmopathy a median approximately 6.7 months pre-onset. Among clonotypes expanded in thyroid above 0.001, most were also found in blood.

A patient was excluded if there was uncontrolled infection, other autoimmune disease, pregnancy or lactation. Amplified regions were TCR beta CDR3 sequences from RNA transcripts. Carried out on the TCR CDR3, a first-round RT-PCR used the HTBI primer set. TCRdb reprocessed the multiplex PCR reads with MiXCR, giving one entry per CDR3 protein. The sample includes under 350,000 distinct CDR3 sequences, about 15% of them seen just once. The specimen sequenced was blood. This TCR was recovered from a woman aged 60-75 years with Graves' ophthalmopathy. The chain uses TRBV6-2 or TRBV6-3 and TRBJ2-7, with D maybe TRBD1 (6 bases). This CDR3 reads CASTPDRGTTQYF. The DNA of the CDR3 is TGTGCCAGCACTCCCGATAGGGGGACAACGCAGTACTTC.